A single sample gave rise to the 19 T cell receptor beta chains below, sequenced in a study of blood T cell repertoires in COVID-19. The protocol was immunoSEQ multiplex PCR, while the TCRdb copy is restricted to in-frame clones and leaves out a portion. The sample shows 150,000 or so clones, roughly nine tenths of them seen only once. Source material: peripheral blood. These receptors all come from a man aged 18 to 30 with acute or convalescent COVID-19.

The chain recombines TRBV6-4 with TRBJ1-2; weak D call: TRBD1 (6 bases). Deletions cut 6 bases from V and 4 bases from J, with 21 bases between. CDR1 and CDR2 from the germline V gene are MRHNA and SNTAGT. There are 16 residues in the CDR3. Here the CDR3 DNA reads TGTGCCAGCAGCCTACAGGGCGCGGTTAAGCGCTATGGCTACACCTTC. Translated, it gives CASSLQGAVKRYGYTF.

The chain links TRBV19 to TRBJ1-3; a weak D match, TRBD1 (6 bases). Germline CDR1 and CDR2: LNHDA and SQIVND (reference sequence). The CDR3 has 14 amino acids. Trimming left V 6 bases short and J 0 bases short, with 9 bases between. CDR3 protein: CASSGQSSGNTIYF. In DNA, the CDR3 is TGTGCCAGTAGCGGACAGTCCTCTGGAAACACCATATATTTT.

The chain uses TRBV5-5 and TRBJ1-1, with 7 bases fitting TRBD1. CDR3 size: 15 residues. Trimming at V came to 3 bases and at J to 0 bases, leaving 5 bases not matched to a gene. The V gene's germline CDR1 is SGHKS and CDR2 YYEKEE (reference sequence). The CDR3: CASSWGDRVNTEAFF. The CDR3, as DNA: TGTGCCAGCAGCTGGGGGGACAGAGTGAACACTGAAGCTTTCTTT.

This clone was seen only a few times. This chain joins TRBV7-3 and TRBJ2-2; 14 bases are a match to TRBD2. In germline, CDR1 is SGHTA, CDR2 FQGTGA. Losses at the gene ends were 5 bases for V and 5 bases for J; bases not matched to a gene: 13. The CDR3 spans 19 residues. CDR3 DNA sequence: TGTGCCAGCAGCCGGGTCGGACTAGCGGGGGGATCCGAGACCGGGGAGCTGTTTTTT. It yields the protein CASSRVGLAGGSETGELFF.

V is TRBV2 and J is TRBJ1-1; 7 positions agree with TRBD1. Germline V gives CDR1 SNHLY, CDR2 FYNNEI. CDR3 length: 13 amino acids. The ends lost 6 bases at V and 4 bases at J; junction bases unmatched: 5. This CDR3 is CASSDRDITEAFF. CDR3 bases: TGTGCCAGCAGCGACAGGGATATCACTGAAGCTTTCTTT.

The chain couples TRBV7-8 to TRBJ1-4; D gene unclear. V dropped 0 bases and J dropped 5 bases, with 10 bases sitting between them. Germline-derived CDR1 and CDR2 are SGHVS and FQNEAQ. The CDR3 is made up of 15 amino acids. CDR3 DNA: TGTGCCAGCAGCTTAGCCGGCGGACTCAATGAAAAACTGTTTTTT. It translates to CASSLAGGLNEKLFF.

This chain uses TRBV30 with TRBJ1-5, with D uncertain. V lost 2 bases and J 5 bases, leaving 10 bases between the germline ends. Germline-derived CDR1 and CDR2 are GTSNPN and SVGIG (reference sequence). This CDR3 is built from 13 residues. As DNA, the CDR3 is TGTGCCTGGAGTCTTACAGCCGATCAGCCCCAGCATTTT. The encoded protein is CAWSLTADQPQHF.

This clone occurred once. V and J are TRBV7-6 and TRBJ2-1, with TRBD2 identical over 9 bases. V lost 3 bases to trimming and J lost 4 bases; unmatched junction nucleotides: 10. Germline-derived CDR1 and CDR2 are SGHVS and FNYEAQ. CDR3 length: 17 residues. The CDR3 spells CASSLAGGGGAYNEQFF. The CDR3 DNA is TGTGCCAGCAGCTTGGCCGGGGGCGGGGGGGCATACAATGAGCAGTTCTTC.

Only a few counts were recorded for this clone. V gene TRBV3-1 (or the pseudogene TRBV3-2) combines with J gene TRBJ2-1, with D tentatively TRBD1 (6 bases). The CDR3 loop spans 12 amino acids. In germline, CDR1 is LGHDT, CDR2 YNNKEL (reference sequence). The ends were cut back, 4 bases at V and 10 bases at J, with 11 bases in the middle. CDR3 protein: CASSLNRDEQFF. CDR3 nucleotides: TGTGCCAGCAGCCTGAACAGGGACGAGCAGTTCTTC.

This clone was observed a single time. This rearrangement joins TRBV4-1 to TRBJ2-2, with TRBD2 as a possible D gene (6 bases). CDR1 and CDR2 (germline): MGHRA, YSYEKL. With 4 bases removed from V and 0 bases from J, the gap between germline ends came to 12 bases. This CDR3 has 16 residues. The CDR3 here is CASSPGDGTNTGELFF. The CDR3 nucleotides are TGCGCCAGCAGCCCGGGGGACGGTACGAACACCGGGGAGCTGTTTTTT.

J is TRBJ1-1 and V is TRBV10-3; TRBD1 matches at 7 bases. This CDR3 has 15 residues. Germline CDR1 ENHRY, CDR2 SYGVKD. The trim removed 4 bases at V and 1 base at J, leaving 6 bases unmatched. The CDR3 protein is CAISAGSGGNTEAFF. CDR3 coding DNA: TGTGCCATCAGTGCTGGTTCAGGGGGGAACACTGAAGCTTTCTTT.

This clone was seen a few times. The chain joins TRBV2 to TRBJ2-7, with D possibly being TRBD1 (6 bases). The CDR3 sequence is 16 residues long. Trimming shortened V by 4 bases and J by 3 bases, and 19 bases separated the two germline ends. Germline V gives CDR1 SNHLY, CDR2 FYNNEI. The CDR3 reads CASSALFGQLLYEQYV. Here the CDR3 DNA reads TGTGCCAGCAGTGCGTTATTCGGACAGCTTCTCTACGAGCAGTACGTC.

In this sample, this clone turned up a few times. This chain uses TRBV2 with TRBJ1-4; possible D gene TRBD1, 5 bases. Trimming shortened V by 6 bases and J by 5 bases, and 7 bases separated the two germline ends. The germline V gene encodes CDR1 SNHLY and CDR2 FYNNEI. The CDR3 is 12 residues long. The CDR3 sequence is CASRGLNEKLFF. For the CDR3, the DNA is TGTGCCAGCAGGGGGCTGAATGAAAAACTGTTTTTT.

In its sample, this clone was seen once. The CDR3 loop reads CASAPGQGTSSGYTF. The CDR3 DNA sequence: TGTGCCAGCGCCCCGGGACAGGGCACGAGCTCTGGCTACACCTTC. V usage is TRBV27 and J usage is TRBJ1-2, with TRBD1 matching over 9 bases. Trimming at V came to 8 bases and at J to 7 bases, leaving 14 bases not matched to a gene. The CDR3 spans 15 residues. Per germline, CDR1 MNHEY and CDR2 SMNVEV (reference sequence).

The chain joins TRBV9 to TRBJ2-5; 9 bases match TRBD2. Germline CDR1 and CDR2: SGDLS and YYNGEE. There are 16 residues in the CDR3. V was clipped by 0 bases and J by 1 base; unmatched bases: 4. CDR3 bases: TGTGCCAGCAGCGTAGGAGCGGGGGGCTCCCAAGAGACCCAGTACTTC. Translated, it gives CASSVGAGGSQETQYF. The variable domain in full, with the rest retrieved from reference TRBV9 and TRBJ2-5, is DSGVTQTPKHLITATGQRVTLRCSPRSGDLSVYWYQQSLDQGLQFLIQYYNGEERAKGNILERFSAQQFPDLHSELNLSSLELGDSALYFCASSVGAGGSQETQYFGPGTRLLVL.

This clone appeared once. V is TRBV19 and J is TRBJ2-5; TRBD2 might be the D (5 bases). CDR1 is LNHDA, CDR2 SQIVND, per germline (reference sequence). Trimming took off 4 bases at V and 5 bases at J, with 14 bases between the two ends. CDR3 length: 14 residues. The CDR3 DNA sequence: TGTGCCAGTAGTAACGGGGTGCTCGGGGAGACCCAGTACTTC. Translation: CASSNGVLGETQYF.

Turning to this clone: Other nucleotide sequences from this sample produce the same CDR3. The genes are TRBV12-3 or TRBV12-4 and TRBJ1-5; D is uncertain. The V and J ends lost 3 bases and 6 bases respectively, with 6 bases between them. The CDR3 covers 12 residues. Written as DNA, the CDR3 is TGTGCCAGCAGTTTTGGCAGTCAGCCCCAGCATTTT. This codes for CASSFGSQPQHF.

The chain carries TRBV5-1 and TRBJ1-2, with D possibly matching TRBD1 (5 bases). The CDR3 consists of 14 residues. CDR1 SGHRS and CDR2 YFSETQ come from the germline V gene. V gave up 0 bases and J gave up 4 bases, with 10 bases separating them. Written as DNA, the CDR3 is TGCGCCAGCAGCTTGGAGAGCGGGGGCTATGGCTACACCTTC. Translating it yields CASSLESGGYGYTF.

This chain connects TRBV7-9 to TRBJ1-3, with 9 bases fitting TRBD1. With 2 bases clipped from V and 2 bases from J, the junction kept 7 bases outside the gene matches. Germline V gene lookup returns CDR1 SEHNR and CDR2 FQNEAQ (reference sequence). The length of the CDR3 is 17 residues. CDR3 amino acids: CASSLSLRDRAGNTIYF. DNA for the CDR3: TGTGCCAGCAGCTTATCCCTCCGGGACAGGGCTGGAAACACCATATATTTT.